This TCR beta chain was retrieved from a study of response to subunit inactivated influenza vaccine. Study-wide results and limits: Authors suggested seasonal influenza vaccinations each recruit few new T cells.

TCRdb reprocessed the RT-PCR reads with MiXCR, giving one entry per CDR3 protein. The repertoire holds about 240,000 distinct CDR3 sequences, with 12% as singletons. This clonotype has only a few counts. The antigen remains unidentified. The CDR3 spans 15 residues. The sequences come from non-naive T cells sorted from PBMCs, collected approximately 15 days before vaccination. This sequence was found in a man aged 50-60 years who received an inactivated influenza vaccine. V usage is TRBV21-1 and J usage is TRBJ2-7. TRBV21-1 is tagged as a pseudogene. The CDR3 sequence is CASSKEAALSYEQYF. The CDR3 coding sequence is TGTGCCAGCAGCAAAGAGGCAGCTCTCTCCTACGAGCAGTACTTC.